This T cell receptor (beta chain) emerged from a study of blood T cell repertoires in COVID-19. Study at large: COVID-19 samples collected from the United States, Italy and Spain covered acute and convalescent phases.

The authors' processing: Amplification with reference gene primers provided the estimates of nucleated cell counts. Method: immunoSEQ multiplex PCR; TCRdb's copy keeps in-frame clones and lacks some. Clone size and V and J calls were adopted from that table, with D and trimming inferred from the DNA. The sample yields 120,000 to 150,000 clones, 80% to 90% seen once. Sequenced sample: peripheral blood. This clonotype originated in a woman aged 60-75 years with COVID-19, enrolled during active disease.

Here the CDR3 DNA reads TGTGCCAGCAGCTTTGCGGGGGGGAACACCGGGGAGCTGTTTTTT. It is translated as CASSFAGGNTGELFF. V is TRBV11-2 and J is TRBJ2-2; 8 bases match TRBD2. Per the germline V gene, CDR1 is SGHAT and CDR2 is FQNNGV. V gave up 3 bases and J gave up 1 base; unmatched junction bases: 1. The CDR3 covers 15 residues. Combining the CDR3 with reference TRBV11-2 and TRBJ2-2 gives the whole variable domain EAGVAQSPRYKIIEKRQSVAFWCNPISGHATLYWYQQILGQGPKLLIQFQNNGVVDDSQLPKDRFSAERLKGVDSTLKIQPAKLEDSAVYLCASSFAGGNTGELFFGEGSRLTVL.